The rows below give T cell receptor beta chains drawn from one sample of a study of somatic mutations in cytotoxic T cells in rheumatoid arthritis. Using immunoSEQ multiplex PCR, the repertoire was profiled, and TCRdb retains in-frame clones only, with some absent. This table holds some 6,700 clones, around 79% found once. What was sequenced was CD8+ T cells sorted from blood. All receptors derive from a woman in her sixties in good health. Both conserved end residues are part of each CDR3. D genes are given only for firm matches. Where a row states a size, it is once, few, many or the class of an expanded clone; other rows omit it.

TRBJ2-7 few - TRBV30 CAWSVQGEQYF TGTGCCTGGAGTGTACAGGGCGAGCAGTACTTC
TRBJ1-2 - TRBD1 TRBV7-2 CASRNAWTGANYGYTF TGTGCCAGCAGGAACGCCTGGACAGGAGCCAACTATGGCTACACCTTC
TRBJ1-4 - TRBD1 TRBV27 CASSFATGASSEKLFF TGTGCCAGCAGTTTCGCAACAGGGGCTTCAAGTGAAAAACTGTTTTTT
TRBJ1-5 medium-sized TRBD1 TRBV19 CASSNDRGYQPQHF TGTGCCAGTAGCAATGACAGGGGGTATCAGCCCCAGCATTTT
TRBJ2-7 - TRBD1 TRBV18 CASSPILRDRAYEQYF TGTGCCAGCTCACCTATTCTCCGGGACAGGGCCTACGAGCAGTACTTC
TRBJ2-2 - - TRBV2 CASKDARVSGAGELFF TGTGCCAGCAAGGACGCTAGGGTCTCCGGGGCCGGGGAGCTGTTTTTT
TRBJ2-7 - TRBD1 TRBV6-1 CASSYRTGVNEQYF TGTGCCAGCAGTTATCGGACAGGGGTTAACGAGCAGTACTTC
TRBJ1-5 - - TRBV30 CAWSEGDRYGF TGTGCCTGGAGTGAAGGCGACAGATACGGTTTT
TRBJ1-1 - - TRBV11-2 CASSLGLGRTEAFF TGTGCCAGCAGCTTAGGGCTGGGGCGGACTGAAGCTTTCTTT
TRBJ1-1 - TRBD1 TRBV25-1 CASTGQGTTEAFF TGTGCCAGCACGGGACAGGGGACCACTGAAGCTTTCTTT
TRBJ2-1 - TRBD2 TRBV7-6 CASSLSGGPREEQFF TGTGCCAGCAGCCTTAGCGGAGGCCCGCGGGAGGAGCAGTTCTTC
TRBJ2-1 - - TRBV28 CASSVIADYNEQFF TGTGCCAGCAGTGTTATAGCGGATTACAATGAGCAGTTCTTC
TRBJ1-2 - TRBD1 TRBV27 CASSLWVGGKSYGYTF TGTGCCAGCAGTTTATGGGTAGGGGGCAAGAGCTATGGCTACACCTTC
TRBJ1-3 - - TRBV1 CTSSQLHRGPCRSSGNTIYF TGCACCAGCAGCCAACTTCACAGGGGTCCTTGCAGAAGCTCTGGAAACACCATATATTTT
TRBJ1-2 - - TRBV29-1 CSVDEGDTYGYTF TGCAGCGTTGATGAGGGGGACACCTATGGCTACACCTTC
TRBJ2-2 - TRBD1 TRBV7-3 CASRRGQGNTGELFF TGTGCCAGCAGGAGGGGACAGGGAAACACCGGGGAGCTGTTTTTT
TRBJ2-7 - - TRBV19 CASSIKHSYEQYF TGTGCCAGTAGTATAAAACACTCCTACGAGCAGTACTTC
TRBJ2-2 - - TRBV7-2 CASSSLRYTGELFF TGTGCCAGCAGCTCTCTACGGTACACCGGGGAGCTGTTTTTT
TRBJ1-6 once TRBD1 TRBV6-4 CASSPGTDNSPLHF TGTGCCAGCAGCCCCGGGACAGATAATTCACCCCTCCACTTT